Sequencing of this T cell receptor beta chain was carried out in a study of shared clonotypes between healthy human individuals. Note on this clone: Its antigen remains unidentified.

The repertoire was sequenced with immunoSEQ multiplex PCR; TCRdb's copy has only in-frame clones and lacks some. Of 600,000 to 750,000 clones in the sample, about two thirds were seen once. Points from the study as a whole: Naive subsets generally exceeded memory subsets in estimated richness.

V gave up 1 base and J gave up 1 base, with 7 bases separating them. The V gene's germline CDR1 is SEHNR and CDR2 FQNEAQ (reference sequence). The CDR3 consists of 14 residues. The chain uses TRBV7-9 and TRBJ2-5; D is unresolved. Sequenced material: memory CD4+ T cells sorted from blood. Subset noted: CD45RA-negative fraction. The receptor was isolated from a woman aged 25 to 39 in good health. The DNA of the CDR3 is TGTGCCAGCAGCTTAGACGTGACCCAAGAGACCCAGTACTTC. This gives the protein CASSLDVTQETQYF.